This TCR beta chain originates from a study of cytomegalovirus exposure and HLA in healthy donors. Primers included in the PCR were 60 Vbeta and 13 Jbeta primers. Assay used: immunoSEQ multiplex PCR; TCRdb lists only in-frame clones, some missing. The table lists fewer than 85,000 clones, more than 55% of them singletons. Trimming took 0 bases from V and 3 from J, leaving 10 bases between them. This CDR3 spans 14 amino acids. CDR1 GTSNPN and CDR2 SVGIG come from the germline V gene (reference sequence). Findings and limits, study-wide: Researchers left out some V segments, among them TRBV6-2 and TRBV6-3, as indistinguishable.

As to this clone: Its cognate antigen is unknown.

All the people who gave samples were healthy bone marrow donors. The V gene is TRBV30, the J gene TRBJ2-3, with D unresolved. This clonotype was obtained from a man aged 60 to 69 in good health and CMV-seropositive. Sequences were obtained from PBMCs. CDR3 in amino acids: CAWSVRQATDTQYF. The DNA of the CDR3 is TGTGCCTGGAGTGTACGGCAGGCTACAGATACGCAGTATTTT.